This T cell receptor (beta chain) emerged from a study of OX40 agonist ivuxolimab in advanced cancers. Sequenced by immunoSEQ multiplex PCR; TCRdb stores in-frame clones only, minus some. This sample has around 14,000 clones; around 75% occur once, and the top ten carry over 30%. The CDR3 spans 14 residues. Trimming took 0 bases from V and 1 from J, leaving 6 bases between them. The germline gives CDR1 SGHVS, CDR2 FQNEAQ. This clone was detected a few times. The specimen comprised CD4+ or CD8+ T cells sorted from blood, sampled in a trial of the OX40 agonist ivuxolimab. The TCR sequence derives from an adult with an advanced solid tumor such as melanoma, head and neck, liver or kidney cancer. The chain couples TRBV7-8 to TRBJ1-1, with unresolved D. CDR3 region: CASSLAVGNTEAFF. For the CDR3, the DNA is TGTGCCAGCAGCTTAGCCGTTGGGAACACTGAAGCTTTCTTT.